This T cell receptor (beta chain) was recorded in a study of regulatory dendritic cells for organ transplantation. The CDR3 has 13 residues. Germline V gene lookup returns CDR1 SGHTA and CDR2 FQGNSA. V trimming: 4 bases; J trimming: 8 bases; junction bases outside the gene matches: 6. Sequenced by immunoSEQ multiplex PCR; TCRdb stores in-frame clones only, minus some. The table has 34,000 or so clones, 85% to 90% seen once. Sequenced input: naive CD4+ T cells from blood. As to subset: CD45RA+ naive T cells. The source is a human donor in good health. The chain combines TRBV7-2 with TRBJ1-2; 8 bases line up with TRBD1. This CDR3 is CASSSARGLGYTF. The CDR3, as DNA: TGTGCCAGCAGCTCGGCCAGGGGGCTGGGCTACACCTTC.